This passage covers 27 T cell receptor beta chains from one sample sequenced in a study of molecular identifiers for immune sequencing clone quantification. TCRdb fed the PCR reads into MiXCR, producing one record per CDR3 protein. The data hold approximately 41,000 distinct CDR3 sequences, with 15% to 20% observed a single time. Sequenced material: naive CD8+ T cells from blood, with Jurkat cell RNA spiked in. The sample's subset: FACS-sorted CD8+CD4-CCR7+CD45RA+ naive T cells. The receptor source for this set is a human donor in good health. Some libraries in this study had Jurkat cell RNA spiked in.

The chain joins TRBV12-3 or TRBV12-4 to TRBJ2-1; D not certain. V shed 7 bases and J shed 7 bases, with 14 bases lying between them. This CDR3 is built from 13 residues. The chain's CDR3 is CASTREDENEQFF. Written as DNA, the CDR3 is TGTGCCAGCACCAGAGAGGATGAGAATGAGCAGTTCTTC.

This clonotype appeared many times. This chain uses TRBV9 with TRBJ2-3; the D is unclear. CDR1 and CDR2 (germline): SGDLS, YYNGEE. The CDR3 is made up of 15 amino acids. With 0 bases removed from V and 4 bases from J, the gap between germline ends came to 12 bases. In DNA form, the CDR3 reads TGTGCCAGCAGCGTAGCTGGGCGCACTTCAGATACGCAGTATTTT. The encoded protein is CASSVAGRTSDTQYF.

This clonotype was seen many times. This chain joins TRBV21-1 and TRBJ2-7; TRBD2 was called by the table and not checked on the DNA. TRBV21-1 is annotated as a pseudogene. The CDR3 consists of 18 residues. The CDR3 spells CASSKNKGGRGTLNEQYF. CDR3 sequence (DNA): TGTGCCAGCAGCAAAAACAAAGGCGGGAGGGGGACATTGAACGAGCAGTACTTC.

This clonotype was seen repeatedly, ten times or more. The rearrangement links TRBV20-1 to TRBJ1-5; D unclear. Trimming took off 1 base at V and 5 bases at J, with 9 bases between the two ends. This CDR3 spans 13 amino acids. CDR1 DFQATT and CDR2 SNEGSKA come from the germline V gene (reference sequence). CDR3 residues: CSARAAEDQPQHF. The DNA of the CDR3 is TGCAGTGCTAGAGCGGCAGAGGATCAGCCCCAGCATTTT.

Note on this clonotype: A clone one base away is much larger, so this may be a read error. CDR3 in amino acids: CAIAGDFDQPQHF. The CDR3 DNA reads TGTGCCATCGCAGGGGATTTCGATCAGCCCCAGCATTTT. V gene TRBV6-5 combines with J gene TRBJ1-5; TRBD1 is a possible D gene (6 bases). This CDR3 comprises 13 residues. Germline V CDR1 and CDR2: MNHEY, SVGAGI. The V gene lost 10 bases and the J gene lost 5 bases, with 15 bases spanning the gap.

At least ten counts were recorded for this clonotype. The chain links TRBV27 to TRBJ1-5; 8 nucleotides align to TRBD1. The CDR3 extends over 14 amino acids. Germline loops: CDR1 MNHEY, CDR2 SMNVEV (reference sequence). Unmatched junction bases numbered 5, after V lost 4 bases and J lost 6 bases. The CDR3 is CASSSTQGVQPQHF. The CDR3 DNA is TGTGCCAGCAGTTCAACACAGGGGGTTCAGCCCCAGCATTTT.

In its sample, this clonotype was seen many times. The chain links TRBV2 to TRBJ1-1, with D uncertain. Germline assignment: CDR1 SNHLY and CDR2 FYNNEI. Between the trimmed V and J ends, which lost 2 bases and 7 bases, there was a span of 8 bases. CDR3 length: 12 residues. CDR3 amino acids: CASSERAFEAFF. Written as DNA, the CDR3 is TGTGCCAGCAGTGAAAGAGCATTTGAAGCTTTCTTT. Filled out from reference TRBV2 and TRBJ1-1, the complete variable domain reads EPEVTQTPSHQVTQMGQEVILRCVPISNHLYFYWYRQILGQKVEFLVSFYNNEISEKSEIFDDQFSVERPDGSNFTLKIRSTKLEDSAMYFCASSERAFEAFFGQGTRLTVV.

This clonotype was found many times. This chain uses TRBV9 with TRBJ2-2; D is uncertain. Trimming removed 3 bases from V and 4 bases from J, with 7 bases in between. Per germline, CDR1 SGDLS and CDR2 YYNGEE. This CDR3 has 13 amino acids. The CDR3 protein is CASSAGGTGELFF. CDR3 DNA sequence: TGTGCCAGCAGCGCCGGCGGCACCGGGGAGCTGTTTTTT. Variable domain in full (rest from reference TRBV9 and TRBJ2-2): DSGVTQTPKHLITATGQRVTLRCSPRSGDLSVYWYQQSLDQGLQFLIQYYNGEERAKGNILERFSAQQFPDLHSELNLSSLELGDSALYFCASSAGGTGELFFGEGSRLTVL.

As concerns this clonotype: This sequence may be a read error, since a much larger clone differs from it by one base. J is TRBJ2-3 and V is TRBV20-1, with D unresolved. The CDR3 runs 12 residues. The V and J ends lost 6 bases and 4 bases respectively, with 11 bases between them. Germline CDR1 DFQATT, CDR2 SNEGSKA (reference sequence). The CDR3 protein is CSAVSGSDTQYF. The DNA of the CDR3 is TGCAGTGCAGTCTCGGGTTCAGATACGCAGTATTTT.

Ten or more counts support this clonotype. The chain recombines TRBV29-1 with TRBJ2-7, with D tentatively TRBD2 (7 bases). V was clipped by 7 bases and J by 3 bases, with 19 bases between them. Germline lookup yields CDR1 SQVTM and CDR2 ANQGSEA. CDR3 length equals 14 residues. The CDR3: CSAIGGHVIYEQYF. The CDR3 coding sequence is TGCAGCGCCATCGGGGGGCACGTCATCTACGAGCAGTACTTC.

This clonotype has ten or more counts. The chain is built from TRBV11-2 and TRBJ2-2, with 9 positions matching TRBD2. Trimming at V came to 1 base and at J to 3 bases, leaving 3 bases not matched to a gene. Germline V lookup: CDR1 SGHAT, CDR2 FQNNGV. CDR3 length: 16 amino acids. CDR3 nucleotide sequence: TGTGCCAGCAGCTTAGTAGCGGGAGAACACACCGGGGAGCTGTTTTTT. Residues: CASSLVAGEHTGELFF.

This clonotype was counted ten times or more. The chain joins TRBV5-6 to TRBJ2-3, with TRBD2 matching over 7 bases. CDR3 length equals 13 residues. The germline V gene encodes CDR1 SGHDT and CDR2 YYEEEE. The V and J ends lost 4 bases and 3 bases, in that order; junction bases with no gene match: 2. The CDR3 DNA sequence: TGTGCCAGCAGCGGGGGGGTAACAGATACGCAGTATTTT. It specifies CASSGGVTDTQYF.

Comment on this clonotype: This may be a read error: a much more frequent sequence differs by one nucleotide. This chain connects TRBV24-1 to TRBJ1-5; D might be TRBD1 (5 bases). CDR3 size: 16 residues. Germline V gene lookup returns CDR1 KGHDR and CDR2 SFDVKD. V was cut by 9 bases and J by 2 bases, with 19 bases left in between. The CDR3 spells CATQTREGIRNQPQHF. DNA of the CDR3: TGTGCCACCCAGACTAGAGAGGGGATACGCAATCAGCCCCAGCATTTT.

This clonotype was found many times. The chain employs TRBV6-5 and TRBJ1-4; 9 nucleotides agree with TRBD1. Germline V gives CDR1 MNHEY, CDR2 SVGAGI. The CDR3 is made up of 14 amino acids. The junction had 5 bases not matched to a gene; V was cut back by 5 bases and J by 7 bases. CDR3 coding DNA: TGTGCCAGCAGTCCGGACAGGGGTGGTGAAAAACTGTTTTTT. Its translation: CASSPDRGGEKLFF.

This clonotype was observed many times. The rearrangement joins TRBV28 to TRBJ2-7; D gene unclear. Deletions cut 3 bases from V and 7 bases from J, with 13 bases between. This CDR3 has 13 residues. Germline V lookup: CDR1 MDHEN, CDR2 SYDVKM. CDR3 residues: CASSFGRLKEQYF. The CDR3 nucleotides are TGTGCCAGCAGTTTCGGCAGGTTGAAGGAGCAGTACTTC.

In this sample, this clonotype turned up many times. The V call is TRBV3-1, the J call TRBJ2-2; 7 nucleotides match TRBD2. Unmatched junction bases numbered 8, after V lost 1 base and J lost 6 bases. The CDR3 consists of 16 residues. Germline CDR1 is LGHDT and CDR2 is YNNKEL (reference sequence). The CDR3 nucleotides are TGTGCCAGCAGCCAAGGGACTAGAGAGTCAGCCGGGGAGCTGTTTTTT. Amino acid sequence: CASSQGTRESAGELFF.

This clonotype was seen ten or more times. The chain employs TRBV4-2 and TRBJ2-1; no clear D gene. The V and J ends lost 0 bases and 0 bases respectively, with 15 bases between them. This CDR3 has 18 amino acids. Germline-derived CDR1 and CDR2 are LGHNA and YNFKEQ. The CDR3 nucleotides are TGTGCCAGCAGCCAAGATCCTCTGATGGTGAGCTCCTACAATGAGCAGTTCTTC. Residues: CASSQDPLMVSSYNEQFF.

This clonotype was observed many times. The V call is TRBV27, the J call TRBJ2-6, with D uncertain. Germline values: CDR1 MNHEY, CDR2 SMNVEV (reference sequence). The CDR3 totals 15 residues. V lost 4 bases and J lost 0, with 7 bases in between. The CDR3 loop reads CASSSTPSGANVLTF. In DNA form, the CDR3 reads TGTGCCAGCAGTTCCACTCCCTCTGGGGCCAACGTCCTGACTTTC. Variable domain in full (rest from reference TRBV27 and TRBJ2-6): EAQVTQNPRYLITVTGKKLTVTCSQNMNHEYMSWYRQDPGLGLRQIYYSMNVEVTDKGDVPEGYKVSRKEKRNFPLILESPSPNQTSLYFCASSSTPSGANVLTFGAGSRLTVL.

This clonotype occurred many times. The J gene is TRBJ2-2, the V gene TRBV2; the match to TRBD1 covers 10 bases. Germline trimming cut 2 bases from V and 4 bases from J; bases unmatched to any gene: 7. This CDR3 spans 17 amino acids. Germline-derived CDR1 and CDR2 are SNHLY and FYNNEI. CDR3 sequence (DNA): TGTGCCAGCAGTGAAACAGGGACAGGGGCTGGCACCGGGGAGCTGTTTTTT. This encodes CASSETGTGAGTGELFF.

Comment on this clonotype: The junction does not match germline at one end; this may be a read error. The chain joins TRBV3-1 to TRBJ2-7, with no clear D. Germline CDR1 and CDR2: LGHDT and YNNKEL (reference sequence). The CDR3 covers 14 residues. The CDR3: CASSQGSANYEQHF. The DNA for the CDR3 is TGTGCCAGCAGCCAAGGGTCCGCAAACTACGAGCAGCACTTC.

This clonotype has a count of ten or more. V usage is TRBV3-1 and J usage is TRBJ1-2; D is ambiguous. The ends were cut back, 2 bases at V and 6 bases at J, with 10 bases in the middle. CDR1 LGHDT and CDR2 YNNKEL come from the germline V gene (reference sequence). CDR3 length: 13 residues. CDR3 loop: CASSQPESDGYTF. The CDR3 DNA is TGTGCCAGCAGCCAACCCGAGTCAGATGGCTACACCTTC.

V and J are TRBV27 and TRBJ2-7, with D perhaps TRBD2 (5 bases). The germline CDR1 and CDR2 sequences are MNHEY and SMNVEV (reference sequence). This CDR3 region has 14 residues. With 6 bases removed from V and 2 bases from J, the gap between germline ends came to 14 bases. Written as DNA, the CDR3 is TGTGCCAGCAGGTCCCCGGGGTCCACCTACGAGCAGTACTTC. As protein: CASRSPGSTYEQYF.

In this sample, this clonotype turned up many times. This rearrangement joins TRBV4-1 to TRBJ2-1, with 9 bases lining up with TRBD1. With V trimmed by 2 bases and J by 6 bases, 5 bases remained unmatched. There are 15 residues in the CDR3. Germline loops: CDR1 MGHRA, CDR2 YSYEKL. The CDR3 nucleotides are TGCGCCAGCAGCCAAATAGGGACAGGGCTCAATGAGCAGTTCTTC. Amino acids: CASSQIGTGLNEQFF.

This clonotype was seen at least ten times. For the CDR3, the DNA is TGTGCCAGCAGTTTATCTATGGGATGGGACGCGGGAAATCAGCCCCAGCATTTT. As protein: CASSLSMGWDAGNQPQHF. The rearrangement joins TRBV27 to TRBJ1-5, with TRBD1 as a possible D gene (5 bases). The CDR3 runs 18 residues. The V gene's germline CDR1 is MNHEY and CDR2 SMNVEV (reference sequence). V was clipped by 0 bases and J by 4 bases, with 19 bases between them.

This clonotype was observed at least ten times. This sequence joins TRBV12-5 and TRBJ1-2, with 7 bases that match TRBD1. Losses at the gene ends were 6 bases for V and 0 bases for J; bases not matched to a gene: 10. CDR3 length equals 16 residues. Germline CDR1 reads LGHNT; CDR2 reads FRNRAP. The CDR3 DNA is TGTGCTAGTGGCCCCCCAAACAGGGGAGCTAACTATGGCTACACCTTC. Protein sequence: CASGPPNRGANYGYTF.

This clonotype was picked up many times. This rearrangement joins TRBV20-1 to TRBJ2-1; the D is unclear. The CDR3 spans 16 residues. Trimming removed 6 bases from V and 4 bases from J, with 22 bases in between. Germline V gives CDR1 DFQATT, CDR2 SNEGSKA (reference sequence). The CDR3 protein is CSAIRSGEPQYNEQFF. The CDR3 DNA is TGCAGTGCCATTCGATCCGGTGAACCTCAATACAATGAGCAGTTCTTC.

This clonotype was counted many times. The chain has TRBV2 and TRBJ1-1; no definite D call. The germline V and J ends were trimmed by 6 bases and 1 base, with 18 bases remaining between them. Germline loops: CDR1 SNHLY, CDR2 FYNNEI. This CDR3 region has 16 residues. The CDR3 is CASSPLGWTANTEAFF. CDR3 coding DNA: TGTGCCAGCAGCCCCTTGGGGTGGACTGCGAACACTGAAGCTTTCTTT.